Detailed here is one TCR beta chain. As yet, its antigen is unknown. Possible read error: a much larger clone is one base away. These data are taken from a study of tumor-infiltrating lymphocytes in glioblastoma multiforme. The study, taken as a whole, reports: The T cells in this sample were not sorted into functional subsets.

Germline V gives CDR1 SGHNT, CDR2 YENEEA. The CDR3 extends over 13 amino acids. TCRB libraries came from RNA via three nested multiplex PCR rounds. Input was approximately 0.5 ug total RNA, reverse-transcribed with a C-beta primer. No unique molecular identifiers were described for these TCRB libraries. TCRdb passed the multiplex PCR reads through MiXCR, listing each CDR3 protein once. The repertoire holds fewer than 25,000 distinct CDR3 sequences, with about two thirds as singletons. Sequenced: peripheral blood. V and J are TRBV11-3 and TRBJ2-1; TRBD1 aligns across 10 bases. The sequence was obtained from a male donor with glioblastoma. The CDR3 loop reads CVSSQGQGSEQLF. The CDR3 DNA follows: TGTGTCAGCAGCCAGGGACAGGGGAGTGAGCAGCTCTTC.